This is a list of T cell receptor beta chains from one sample in a study of identifying expanded T cells in peripheral blood. Measured with immunoSEQ multiplex PCR; TCRdb has only the in-frame clones, and not every one. Altogether around 78,000 clones are present, roughly four fifths being singletons, with the ten largest covering around a sixth. Sequenced material: blood. These receptors all stem from a person aged 18 to 70 in good health. Both conserved end residues are part of each CDR3. A D gene is named only where the DNA matches it firmly. A row's size may be missing; if present it is once, few, many or a size class.

j_call | d_call | v_call | clone_size | cdr3_nt | cdr3_aa
TRBJ2-7 | . | TRBV28 | . | TGTGCCAGCAGTTTGGGTTACGAGCAGTACTTC | CASSLGYEQYF
TRBJ2-2 | . | TRBV5-4 | . | TGTGCCAGCAGCTTGTACGGGGCCGTCGGGACCGGGGAGCTGTTTTTT | CASSLYGAVGTGELFF
TRBJ2-3 | . | TRBV2 | . | TGTGCCAGCCTCCCCCGACAGAGCACAGATACGCAGTATTTT | CASLPRQSTDTQYF
TRBJ2-1 | . | TRBV11-2 | . | TGTGCCAGCAGCTTAGATGAACAGACGAGCTCCTACAATGAGCAGTTCTTC | CASSLDEQTSSYNEQFF
TRBJ1-2 | . | TRBV11-2 | . | TGTGCCAGCAGCTTAGATCTCATAGGGGCTATTATCTTC | CASSLDLIGAIIF
TRBJ2-1 | . | TRBV27 | . | TGTGCCAGCAGTCGACAGTTCTCCTACAATGAGCAGTTCTTC | CASSRQFSYNEQFF
TRBJ1-5 | . | TRBV6-1 | once | TGTGCCAGCAGTGAACGACCTTGGAATCAGCCCCAGCATTTT | CASSERPWNQPQHF
TRBJ1-2 | TRBD1 | TRBV6-1 | . | TGTGCCAGCAGTGAACAGATCGGGGACAGGGGGGGCTACACCTTC | CASSEQIGDRGGYTF
TRBJ2-6 | TRBD1 | TRBV5-1 | . | TGCGCCAGCAGCTTGGAGGGGGCCTCTGGGGCCAACGTCCTGACTTTC | CASSLEGASGANVLTF
TRBJ2-1 | . | TRBV28 | . | TGTGCCAGCAGCCTTCCGTTTTACGGCCCTGGCTCCTACAATGAGCAGTTCTTC | CASSLPFYGPGSYNEQFF
TRBJ2-7 | . | TRBV2 | . | TGTGCCAGCAGTGAAGTCGGGGTCTGGAAGCAGTACTTC | CASSEVGVWKQYF
TRBJ2-5 | . | TRBV12-5 | . | TGTGCTAGTGGTCCCGATGGAACGAAAGAGACCCAGTACTTC | CASGPDGTKETQYF
TRBJ1-5 | . | TRBV6-9 | . | TGTGCCAGCAAGGCTAGGAGGTCGGAGCCCCAGCATTTT | CASKARRSEPQHF
TRBJ2-1 | . | TRBV28 | once | TGTGCCAGCAGACTGGCCTCGGGGAATGAGCAGTTCTTC | CASRLASGNEQFF
TRBJ1-3 | . | TRBV13 | . | TGTGCCAGCAGCTTGGGCAGGCTCTCTGGAAACACCATATATTTT | CASSLGRLSGNTIYF
TRBJ2-1 | . | TRBV7-3 | . | TGTGCCAGCAGCTTGCCCCACGCAGGGGAAAATGAGCAGTTCTTC | CASSLPHAGENEQFF
TRBJ1-1 | TRBD1 | TRBV6-4 | . | TGTGCCAGCAGTGGGACAGGTAGGGCCACTGAAGCTTTCTTT | CASSGTGRATEAFF
TRBJ2-5 | TRBD1 | TRBV18 | once | TGTGCCAGCTCCCCCGGGACAGGGACCCAAGAGACCCAGTACTTC | CASSPGTGTQETQYF
TRBJ2-3 | . | TRBV18 | . | TGTGCCAGCTCACCACTGACTAGGGGGGACACAGATACGCAGTATTTT | CASSPLTRGDTDTQYF
TRBJ2-7 | . | TRBV6-5 | . | TGTGCCAGCAGTAGGGGGTCGCGGGAGACGGGCGAGCAGTACTTC | CASSRGSRETGEQYF
TRBJ1-2 | TRBD1 | TRBV6-6 | once | TGTGCCAGCAGTCCCCCGACAGGGGATGGCTACACCTTC | CASSPPTGDGYTF
TRBJ2-7 | TRBD2 | TRBV11-2 | few | TGTGCCAGCAGCTTAGAACGGGAGGGTTACGAGCAGTACTTC | CASSLEREGYEQYF
TRBJ2-1 | . | TRBV27 | . | TGTGCCAGCAGCCTCTTCGGGCCCGGGTCCTACAATGAGCAGTTCTTC | CASSLFGPGSYNEQFF
TRBJ2-6 | . | TRBV6-5 | . | TGTGCCAGCAGTCAGCCGGGCTCTGGGGCCAACGTCCTGACTTTC | CASSQPGSGANVLTF
TRBJ1-4 | TRBD1 | TRBV4-1 | . | TGCGCCAGCAGGACAGGGAGAGGTGGTGGTAATGAAAAACTGTTTTTT | CASRTGRGGGNEKLFF
TRBJ2-1 | . | TRBV2 | . | TGTGCCAGCATGTGGGCAGGGACCCACAATGAGCAGTTCTTC | CASMWAGTHNEQFF
TRBJ2-7 | TRBD2 | TRBV9 | . | TGTGCCAGCAGCCCGCGACTAGCGGGAGGAGTGGGCGAGCAGTACTTC | CASSPRLAGGVGEQYF
TRBJ2-3 | TRBD2 | TRBV4-1 | . | TGCGCCAGCAGACAGGGGGGACTAGCGGGAGGGACTGATACGCAGTATTTT | CASRQGGLAGGTDTQYF
TRBJ1-3 | . | TRBV10-3 | . | TGTGCCATCAGTGACCCCACTTACTCTGGAAACACCATATATTTT | CAISDPTYSGNTIYF
TRBJ2-3 | . | TRBV28 | once | TGTGCCAGCCGGGGTTCCGGAGGGGTCCAAATAACAGATACGCAGTATTTT | CASRGSGGVQITDTQYF
TRBJ1-5 | . | TRBV6-1 | . | TGTGCCAGCAGTGAAGGAGGGCACAGGGATCAGCCCCAGCATTTT | CASSEGGHRDQPQHF
TRBJ2-3 | TRBD2 | TRBV28 | . | TGTGCCAGCAGTTTAGTGGCTAGCGGGTATTCAGATACGCAGTATTTT | CASSLVASGYSDTQYF
TRBJ1-2 | . | TRBV7-2 | . | TGTGCCAGCAGCTCCCGAAGAATAGGGGGGCGCATATCCTATGGCTACACCTTC | CASSSRRIGGRISYGYTF
TRBJ1-6 | . | TRBV6-5 | once | TGTGCCAGCAGTTACTTGAATTCACCCCTCCACTTT | CASSYLNSPLHF
TRBJ1-1 | . | TRBV6-5 | . | TGTGCCAGCAGTTACGGTGTAACGGTGAACACTGAAGCTTTCTTT | CASSYGVTVNTEAFF
TRBJ2-2 | TRBD2 | TRBV7-9 | . | TGTGCCAGCAGCTACGGACTAGCGGGAGCCGGGGAGCTGTTTTTT | CASSYGLAGAGELFF
TRBJ1-5 | . | TRBV7-8 | once | TGTGCCAGCAGCTTACTCCCCCAGCCGAATAGCAATCAGCCCCAGCATTTT | CASSLLPQPNSNQPQHF
TRBJ1-2 | . | TRBV28 | . | TGTGCCAGCAGTTTAGGGGAGGGAGGAGGCTATGGCTACACCTTC | CASSLGEGGGYGYTF